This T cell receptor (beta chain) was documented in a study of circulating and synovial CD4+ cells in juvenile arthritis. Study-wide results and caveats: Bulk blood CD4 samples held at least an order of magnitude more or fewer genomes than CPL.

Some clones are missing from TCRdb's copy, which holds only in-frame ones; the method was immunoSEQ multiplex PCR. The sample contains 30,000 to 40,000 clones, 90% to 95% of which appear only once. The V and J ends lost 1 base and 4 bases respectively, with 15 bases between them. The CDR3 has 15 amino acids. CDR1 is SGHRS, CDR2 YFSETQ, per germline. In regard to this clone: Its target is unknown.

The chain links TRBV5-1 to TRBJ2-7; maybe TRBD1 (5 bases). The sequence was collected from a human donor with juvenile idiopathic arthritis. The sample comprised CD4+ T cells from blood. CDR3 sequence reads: CASSLLRQGKYEQYF. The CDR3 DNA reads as TGCGCCAGCAGCTTGCTTCGGCAGGGTAAATACGAGCAGTACTTC.